Listed below are T cell receptor beta chains from one sample, sequenced in a study of T cells in Graves' hyperthyroidism and ophthalmopathy. One entry per CDR3 protein, called by TCRdb with MiXCR from the multiplex PCR reads. The table has 500,000 to 650,000 distinct CDR3 sequences, over 35% seen once. The material sequenced was peripheral blood or thyroid tissue (not recorded which). The receptors originated from an adult woman with Graves' disease, either hyperthyroidism or ophthalmopathy (not recorded which). Each CDR3 is given with its conserved first and last residue. The D gene is left open where the match is weak. Rows may omit the clone size; those that give it use once, few, many or a size class.

NA	TRBV24-1	TRBJ2-7	TRBD1	CATSATGTAYEQYF	TGTGCCACCAGTGCGACCGGGACAGCTTACGAGCAGTACTTC
NA	TRBV7-7	TRBJ2-7	NA	CASSPHPGYEQYF	TGTGCCAGCAGTCCGCATCCCGGGTACGAGCAGTACTTC
NA	TRBV7-3	TRBJ1-2	NA	CASSLFGGLNYGYTF	TGTGCCAGCAGCTTATTCGGGGGTCTGAACTATGGCTACACCTTC
many	TRBV29-1	TRBJ2-7	TRBD2	CSVRPGTSGSSEQYF	TGCAGCGTGAGGCCCGGGACTAGCGGGAGTAGTGAGCAGTACTTC
NA	TRBV6-5	TRBJ2-7	TRBD1	CASSQTGGGGYEQYF	TGTGCCAGCAGTCAGACAGGGGGCGGAGGCTACGAGCAGTACTTC
many	TRBV10-3	TRBJ2-6	TRBD1	CAISESAGTGTGANVLTF	TGTGCCATCAGTGAGTCAGCCGGGACAGGGACTGGGGCCAACGTCCTGACTTTC
NA	TRBV30	TRBJ2-5	NA	CAWAGDLFRETQYF	TGTGCCTGGGCCGGCGACTTGTTTCGAGAGACCCAGTACTTC
many	TRBV7-9	TRBJ1-3	TRBD1	CASSSRQGQSGNTIYF	TGTGCCAGCAGCTCCCGACAGGGACAGAGCGGAAACACCATATATTTT
few	TRBV2	TRBJ1-6	NA	CASTEDSSNSPLHF	TGTGCCAGCACTGAAGACAGTTCTAATTCACCCCTCCACTTT
few	TRBV5-1	TRBJ2-7	NA	CASSTGPTSSYEQYF	TGCGCCAGCAGCACCGGACCGACGAGCTCCTACGAGCAGTACTTC
NA	TRBV20-1	TRBJ2-5	TRBD1	CSASRRQGAQYF	TGCAGTGCTAGTCGGCGTCAGGGGGCCCAGTACTTC
NA	TRBV20-1	TRBJ1-5	NA	CSAMMLLNPNQPQHF	TGCAGTGCTATGATGCTACTTAACCCCAATCAGCCCCAGCATTTT
few	TRBV12-3/TRBV12-4	TRBJ1-2	TRBD1	CASTTMDRAGYTF	TGTGCCAGCACCACCATGGACAGGGCTGGCTACACCTTC
NA	TRBV5-1	TRBJ1-1	NA	CASSLEGYNTEAFF	TGCGCCAGCAGCTTGGAGGGTTATAACACTGAAGCTTTCTTT
NA	TRBV7-9	TRBJ2-6	TRBD1	CASSPTGSSSGANVLTF	TGTGCCAGCAGCCCGACAGGGAGCTCCTCTGGGGCCAACGTCCTGACTTTC
NA	TRBV9	TRBJ2-2	NA	CASSVELARTGELFF	TGTGCCAGCAGCGTAGAGTTAGCACGCACCGGGGAGCTGTTTTTT
NA	TRBV12-3/TRBV12-4	TRBJ2-2	TRBD2	CASSLAETNTGELFF	TGTGCCAGCAGTCTAGCGGAGACGAACACCGGGGAGCTGTTTTTT
few	TRBV20-1	TRBJ1-1	NA	CSASPKGRIGTEAFF	TGCAGTGCTAGTCCGAAGGGGCGGATCGGCACTGAAGCTTTCTTT
NA	TRBV10-3	TRBJ1-6	NA	CAIRDAGWGVNSPLHF	TGTGCCATCAGGGACGCGGGATGGGGGGTTAATTCACCCCTCCACTTT
NA	TRBV11-1	TRBJ2-5	NA	CASSLERERETQYF	TGTGCCAGCAGCTTAGAACGGGAGCGAGAGACCCAGTACTTC
NA	TRBV24-1	TRBJ2-5	NA	CATSTGAPETQYF	TGTGCCACCAGTACGGGGGCGCCAGAGACCCAGTACTTC
many	TRBV10-3	TRBJ2-5	TRBD2	CAIRGTSAGEETQYF	TGTGCCATCAGGGGGACTAGCGCTGGGGAAGAGACCCAGTACTTC
NA	TRBV7-8	TRBJ1-5	TRBD1	CASSSSGGTGSQPQHF	TGTGCCAGCAGCTCCTCGGGGGGGACAGGGAGTCAGCCCCAGCATTTT
many	TRBV5-1	TRBJ1-1	NA	CASSLESPGVSTEAFF	TGCGCCAGCAGCTTGGAGTCCCCAGGGGTGAGCACTGAAGCTTTCTTT
many	TRBV2	TRBJ2-2	TRBD1	CASSGQGTTGELFF	TGTGCCAGCAGTGGACAGGGGACCACCGGGGAGCTGTTTTTT
many	TRBV20-1	TRBJ1-2	TRBD1	CSAKGQGDYGYTF	TGCAGTGCTAAAGGACAGGGTGACTATGGCTACACCTTC
many	TRBV7-2	TRBJ2-5	NA	CASSPMLGPETQYF	TGTGCCAGCAGCCCCATGCTAGGCCCAGAGACCCAGTACTTC
many	TRBV7-9	TRBJ1-4	TRBD1	CASSEPGGKPEHEKLFF	TGTGCCAGCAGCGAACCAGGGGGCAAACCCGAACATGAAAAACTGTTTTTT
few	TRBV25-1	TRBJ1-1	NA	CASSVAQNAEAFF	TGTGCCAGCAGTGTGGCTCAGAACGCTGAGGCTTTCTTT
many	TRBV2	TRBJ2-2	NA	CASRPSGLDSTGELFF	TGTGCCAGCAGGCCGTCGGGGCTAGATTCCACCGGGGAGCTGTTTTTT
few	TRBV20-1	TRBJ1-1	NA	CSLPRIRSMNTEAFF	TGCAGCTTACCTCGCATCCGATCCATGAACACTGAAGCTTTCTTT
once	TRBV6-1	TRBJ1-1	NA	CASSEVQGATEAFF	TGTGCCAGCAGTGAAGTACAGGGCGCCACTGAAGCTTTCTTT
NA	TRBV20-1	TRBJ2-1	TRBD2	CSARPTIAGGYNEQFF	TGCAGTGCTAGACCCACGATAGCGGGAGGGTACAATGAGCAGTTCTTC
many	TRBV4-1	TRBJ1-4	TRBD1	CASSQGEGDRDEKLFF	TGCGCCAGCAGCCAAGGGGAAGGGGACAGGGATGAAAAACTGTTTTTT
NA	TRBV10-3	TRBJ2-2	TRBD2	CAISESSGGSTGELFF	TGTGCCATCAGTGAGTCAAGCGGGGGGAGCACCGGGGAGCTGTTTTTT
NA	TRBV7-9	TRBJ2-7	TRBD1	CASSLQGAKHEQYF	TGTGCCAGCAGCTTACAGGGGGCAAAGCACGAGCAGTACTTC
many	TRBV12-3/TRBV12-4	TRBJ2-2	TRBD2	CASSFPGLAFTGELFF	TGTGCCAGCAGTTTCCCGGGACTAGCGTTCACCGGGGAGCTGTTTTTT
NA	TRBV10-3	TRBJ1-4	NA	CAISEPQGEKLFF	TGTGCCATCAGTGAGCCTCAGGGGGAAAAACTGTTTTTT
NA	TRBV10-2	TRBJ2-7	TRBD2	CASSEFFAGGDEQYF	TGCGCCAGCAGTGAGTTCTTTGCGGGGGGAGACGAGCAGTACTTC
NA	TRBV10-3	TRBJ1-2	TRBD1	CAISRQGNYGYTF	TGTGCCATCAGTAGACAGGGGAACTATGGCTACACCTTC
NA	TRBV29-1	TRBJ1-1	NA	CSVGTGPGAEAFF	TGCAGCGTAGGTACAGGGCCGGGCGCTGAAGCTTTCTTT
many	TRBV4-1	TRBJ2-5	NA	CASSQEREQTQYF	TGCGCCAGCAGCCAGGAGAGAGAGCAGACCCAGTACTTC
many	TRBV7-2	TRBJ1-6	NA	CASSLVAGNSPLHF	TGTGCCAGCAGCTTAGTCGCTGGGAACTCACCCCTCCACTTT
NA	TRBV20-1	TRBJ2-7	TRBD2	CSAPTSGGASYEQYF	TGCAGTGCCCCTACTAGCGGGGGGGCCTCCTACGAGCAGTACTTC
many	TRBV7-2	TRBJ1-5	NA	CASSLGTEQPQHF	TGTGCCAGCAGCTTAGGGACAGAGCAGCCCCAGCATTTT
many	TRBV7-9	TRBJ2-5	TRBD2	CASSPQREGLLGETQYF	TGTGCCAGCAGCCCTCAGCGGGAGGGCCTGTTGGGTGAGACCCAGTACTTC
NA	TRBV7-3	TRBJ2-3	NA	CASSLRSLDSYTDTQYF	TGTGCCAGCAGCTTAAGAAGCCTGGACTCCTACACAGATACGCAGTATTTT
few	TRBV7-2	TRBJ1-5	NA	CASSFWDSNQPQHF	TGTGCCAGCAGCTTCTGGGACAGCAATCAGCCCCAGCATTTT
NA	TRBV29-1	TRBJ2-7	NA	CSVAGGPVSYEQYF	TGCAGCGTAGCCGGAGGGCCGGTCTCCTACGAGCAGTACTTC
NA	TRBV12-3/TRBV12-4	TRBJ1-6	NA	CASRLGYNSPLHF	TGTGCCAGCAGGCTCGGGTATAATTCACCCCTCCACTTT
many	TRBV4-1	TRBJ2-7	NA	CASSRDETYEQYF	TGCGCCAGCAGCCGGGACGAAACCTACGAGCAGTACTTC
many	TRBV19	TRBJ1-1	NA	CASTEESTEAFF	TGTGCCAGTACCGAAGAGAGCACTGAAGCTTTCTTT
NA	TRBV29-1	TRBJ2-1	TRBD2	CSALGTSRGDNEQFF	TGCAGCGCACTTGGGACTAGCCGAGGGGACAATGAGCAGTTCTTC
once	TRBV19	TRBJ1-1	TRBD1	CASSPDRVDFTEAFF	TGTGCCAGTAGTCCGGACAGGGTGGATTTCACTGAAGCTTTCTTT
NA	TRBV7-2	TRBJ1-5	NA	CASSLDTVNQPQHF	TGTGCCAGCAGCTTAGATACGGTCAATCAGCCCCAGCATTTT
NA	TRBV11-2	TRBJ2-5	TRBD2	CASSLGAGAETQYF	TGTGCCAGCAGCTTAGGGGCGGGAGCTGAGACCCAGTACTTC
once	TRBV7-2	TRBJ1-1	NA	CATRYRSNTEAFF	TGTGCCACCAGATACAGGTCCAACACTGAAGCTTTCTTT
once	TRBV20-1	TRBJ1-5	NA	CSARGVGGGRRSNQPQHF	TGCAGTGCTAGGGGCGTCGGAGGGGGGCGTCGGAGCAATCAGCCCCAGCATTTT
NA	TRBV15	TRBJ1-1	NA	CATSPTLGGETTEAFF	TGTGCCACCAGCCCAACGCTGGGGGGGGAGACCACTGAAGCTTTCTTT